This record covers a single T cell receptor beta chain. Its antigen is still unknown. Losses at the gene ends were 2 bases for V and 7 bases for J; bases not matched to a gene: 7. CDR1 and CDR2 from the germline V gene are LGHNA and YNFKEQ. CDR3 length equals 16 residues. Employing constant-segment primers, 5'RACE generated TCR alpha and TCR beta cDNA libraries bearing sample barcodes and UMIs. TCRdb recomputed calls from the 5' RACE reads with MiXCR, one row per CDR3 protein. The profile shows hundreds of thousands of distinct CDR3 sequences, roughly 22% of them singletons. The sample belongs to a study of T-cell memory formation after mild COVID-19. Broader study findings: Clones contracting day 15 to 85 were balanced CD4/CD8; later expanders leaned CD4+. In pre-infection memory, a portion of responding clones appeared, which suggested that cross-reactive memory joined.

The sequence came from an adult woman who had mild COVID-19 (a few samples of this study predate the infection). Cell type and time point are not known. The sample comprised PBMCs or a T cell subset sorted from them (not recorded which). The chain links TRBV4-2 to TRBJ2-1; 11 bases line up with TRBD2. The CDR3: CASSQILAGEGNEQFF. The DNA for the CDR3 is TGTGCCAGCAGCCAAATACTAGCGGGGGAAGGTAATGAGCAGTTCTTC.